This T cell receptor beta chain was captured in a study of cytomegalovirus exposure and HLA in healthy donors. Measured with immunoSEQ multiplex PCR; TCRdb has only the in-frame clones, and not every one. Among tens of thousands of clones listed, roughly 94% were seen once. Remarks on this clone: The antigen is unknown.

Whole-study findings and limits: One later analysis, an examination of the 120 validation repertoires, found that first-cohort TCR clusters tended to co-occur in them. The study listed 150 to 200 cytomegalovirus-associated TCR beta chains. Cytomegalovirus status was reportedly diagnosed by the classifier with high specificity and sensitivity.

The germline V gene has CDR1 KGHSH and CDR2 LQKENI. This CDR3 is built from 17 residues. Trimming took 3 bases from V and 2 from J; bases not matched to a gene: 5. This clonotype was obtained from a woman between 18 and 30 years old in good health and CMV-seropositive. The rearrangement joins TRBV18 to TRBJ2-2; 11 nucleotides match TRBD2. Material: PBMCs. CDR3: CASSPTSGVTNTGELFF. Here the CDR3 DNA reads TGTGCCAGCTCACCGACTAGCGGGGTAACAAACACCGGGGAGCTGTTTTTT.